This T cell receptor (beta chain) was identified in a study of shared clonotypes between healthy human individuals (TCRdb year 2020). For context, the study as a whole: The cohort included three men and a couple of women between 18 and 49 years of age. For each donor, three plates each were used for CD4 naive and CD4 memory, two plates were used for CD8 naive, and one plate was used for CD8 memory. To estimate repertoire size and how much clonotypes are shared between individuals, the study performed deep sequencing of blood TCR repertoires from 4 to 6 healthy adults. To increase sequencing depth and limit assay-specific biases, TCR repertoire library preparation and sequencing were carried out by different laboratories using diverse techniques. Per donor, leukapheresis produced somewhere between about 0.85 and 8.9 billion PBMCs. General findings and caveats noted by the study authors: Higher generation probabilities were observed for clonotypes shared by all four sorted-subset donors than for non-shared clonotypes. Because the study included only a small number of donors, the genetic and exposure-history diversity represented was limited. Naive subsets generally had larger estimated clonotype richness than memory subsets did. When several donors were compared, the shared fraction of clonotypes was around 5% for naive CD4, less than 4% for naive CD8, 2% to 2.5% for memory CD4, and 0.4% for memory CD8. Pairwise subsampling led to the expectation that sequencing depth would affect the degree of clonotype sharing among donors. Only blood was sampled, and tissue TCR repertoires likely differ from those in blood. Even with the large sequencing depth, rarefaction of the sorted-subset datasets indicated that sequencing was incomplete.

In regard to this clone: It lacks a known antigen. Base-call qualities are not available, and no considerably larger clone is one nucleotide away.

TCR CDR3 regions were amplified from genomic DNA by multiplex PCR using the deep immunoSEQ assay. Genomic DNA extracted from each cell subset was distributed evenly over all wells of several immunoSEQ 96-well plates, and each plate served as one replicate. Each replicate PCR for sorted subsets received roughly 200 ng genomic DNA, equal to about 29,000 T cell genomes. Purified libraries were quantified with a Qubit 3.0 fluorometer, sized on a Bioanalyzer 2100, and re-quantified with the KAPA Library Quantification kit. Each immunoSEQ 96-well plate was sequenced on its own single-read 150-cycle Illumina NextSeq 550 flow cell. The authors processed their data as follows. The immunoSEQ output contained only junctional sequences without quality scores, so filtering could not match that applied to full-length reads. Sequences were annotated with PyIR, a Python wrapper for IgBLAST v1.9, using IMGT germline references to assign V/J genes and CDR3. Reads were filtered out if the reads had weak V/J assignments (E-value above 1e-6), no CDR3, stop codons, out-of-frame junctions, or ambiguous translated residues. V3J clonotypes were defined by identical inferred V gene, J gene, and CDR3 amino acid sequence. The percentage overlap between two repertoires was calculated by dividing the number of shared unique clonotypes by the size of the smaller repertoire. Repertoire richness was assessed with RTK rarefaction, the Chao1 estimator, and Recon v2.1 estimates of unobserved clonotypes. Generation probabilities for all TCRbeta clonotypes obtained by the gDNA method from several donors were computed using OLGA. The table was pulled from immuneACCESS by TCRdb, which kept in-frame rearrangements only. Such tables lose some clones; where checked, under half of the loss comes from unresolved V genes, and the rest has no known cause. The V and J calls and clone size were taken over from that table, and D and trimming were inferred from the DNA. Counted in this sample were roughly 2 million clones; approximately 96% of them appeared once. 0.1% to 0.15% of the sample is in the top ten clones.

Donors were healthy HIV-negative adults with no recently reported acute infections or vaccinations. Every donor was a Caucasian adult residing in Nashville, Tennessee, USA. CD4+ T cells were enriched by magnetic negative selection; naive cells were then positively selected on CD45RA, and the negative fraction formed the memory subset. After blood collection by leukapheresis, PBMCs were isolated using Ficoll-Histopaque density gradient centrifugation and then cryopreserved in the vapor phase of liquid nitrogen. Purity and quantity of every magnetically sorted T cell population were checked by analytical flow cytometry. Genomic DNA was isolated from every sorted fraction and measured by UV absorbance on a Nanodrop 2000c. The germline V gene specifies SGHAT as CDR1 and FQNNGV as CDR2. The germline V end is reduced by 1 base and the J end by 9 bases; junction bases left unmatched: 6. The CDR3 contains 14 residues, cysteine and phenylalanine counted. Just the 42-base CDR3 DNA is kept, in frame starting at base 1.

The chain links TRBV11-2 with TRBJ1-5; TRBD1 matches 7 bases in the middle. The TCR was taken from a man between 18 and 35 years old in good health. The source material was naive CD4+ T cells sorted from blood. The intended sense of this specimen's cell subset or site label: CD45RA+ positively selected. CDR3 protein: CASSLGEGAGPQHF. The DNA sequence is as follows: TGTGCCAGCAGCTTAGGAGAGGGGGCCGGGCCCCAGCATTTT. The CDR3, completed at both ends by the reference TRBV11-2 and TRBJ1-5 genes, gives the full variable domain EAGVAQSPRYKIIEKRQSVAFWCNPISGHATLYWYQQILGQGPKLLIQFQNNGVVDDSQLPKDRFSAERLKGVDSTLKIQPAKLEDSAVYLCASSLGEGAGPQHFGDGTRLSIL.